This T cell receptor beta chain was documented in a study of OX40 agonist ivuxolimab in advanced cancers. Context from the whole study: The costimulatory receptor OX40 (CD134) was targeted by ivuxolimab, a fully human IgG2 agonistic monoclonal antibody. Partial responses occurred in three dose-escalation patients: two with cutaneous melanoma and one with hepatocellular carcinoma. Patients were allowed to have had prior anti-PD-1, anti-PD-L1 or anti-CTLA-4 therapy, and roughly 40% of the dose-escalation patients had previously received checkpoint inhibitors. The paper covers the monotherapy dose-escalation part of the phase I ivuxolimab trial, which included N of about 56 patients. Intravenous ivuxolimab was administered to patients every 2 weeks at six dose levels: 0.01, 0.1, 0.3, 1.5, 3 and 10 mg/kg. Of the roughly 52 patients in dose escalation, 19 had hepatocellular carcinoma, some 15 had melanoma, 9 had renal cell carcinoma and 9 had head and neck cancer. A male proportion of roughly 80% and a mean age of about 60 years, ranging from 23 to 79, were recorded for the dose-escalation cohort. The purpose of peripheral TCRbeta sequencing was to test whether ivuxolimab changed TCR sequence diversity and led to clonal T-cell expansion. Here is what the overall study found, with its caveats: The antigen specificity of the peripheral T cells that underwent clonal expansion was not determined. Low levels of normalized T-cell clonal expansion were also seen in some patients who did not respond. After ivuxolimab, CD8+ T cells had more expanded clones than CD4+ T cells on average. At doses of 0.1 to 3.0 mg/kg, clonal expansion of both CD4+ and CD8+ blood T cells was observed from baseline to week 6. In the 0.1-3.0 mg/kg groups, partial responders were among the patients with the lowest normalized peripheral clonal expansion, particularly in CD8+ T cells.

Patients with autoimmune disease history or receiving systemic immunosuppression were excluded from the trial. Peripheral blood for TCR sequencing was collected from all dose cohorts at baseline, on cycle 4 day 1, and on cycle 7 day 1. The samples were drawn from a first-in-human, open-label, multicenter phase I dose-escalation trial of ivuxolimab. The trial enrolled adults with locally advanced or metastatic head and neck squamous cell, hepatocellular, melanoma or renal cell carcinoma. Before TCR sequencing, CD4+ and CD8+ T cells were separately sorted from peripheral blood. Genomic DNA was extracted from sorted cells for sequencing of the TCRbeta CDR3 region. The immunoSEQ Assay was used to sequence the TCRbeta CDR3 regions. Drawn from immuneACCESS, this table holds only the in-frame rearrangements with V and J called that TCRdb kept. Clones are partly lost; checked studies trace under half to an unresolved V gene and leave the rest unexplained. In this sample the table shows some 47,000 clones, about four fifths of which occur a single time. Around 1.9% of the sample is in the top ten clones.

On this clone: Its antigen is currently not known. Base qualities are not at hand, and no much larger clone is one base apart.

CDR1 and CDR2, looked up from the germline V gene, are KGHSH and LQKENI. The germline V end is reduced by 4 bases and the J end by 5 bases; junction bases left unmatched: 6. Measured from the cysteine to the phenylalanine, the CDR3 is 15 residues long. Only the CDR3 DNA stays, 45 bases, in frame from base 1. This sequence was found in an adult with an advanced solid tumor such as melanoma, head and neck, liver or kidney cancer. Recombination linked TRBV18 to TRBJ1-4; the central 8 bases match TRBD1. Source: CD4+ or CD8+ T cells sorted from blood, taken in a trial of the OX40 agonist ivuxolimab. The CDR3 in this case is CASSLATGENEKLFF. The nucleotide sequence is given as TGTGCCAGCTCACTTGCGACAGGGGAGAATGAAAAACTGTTTTTT.